These 20 T cell receptor beta chains came from one sample sequenced in a study of persistence of HIV-infected CD4 T cells. Sequencing used immunoSEQ version 4 in survey mode. Here immunoSEQ multiplex PCR was the method, and the copy in TCRdb shows in-frame clones only, minus some. Altogether more than 30,000 clones are present, roughly four fifths being singletons, with the ten largest covering about 20%. No cognate antigen is known for these TCRs. An overlapping HIV-1 Gag peptide pool stimulated these cells at about 1 ug/peptide/mL. CD40L/CD69 double-negative CD45RO-high memory CD4+ T cells were collected. Sequences were derived from CD4+ T cells sorted from PBMCs after roughly 19-hour stimulation, sampled from a patient who received antiretroviral therapy. Source of these receptors: an adult woman with HIV who was CMV-seropositive.

The chain has TRBV4-2 and TRBJ2-1; TRBD2 aligns across 10 bases. Germline CDR1 LGHNA, CDR2 YNFKEQ. The CDR3 is 15 residues long. V was pared by 1 base and J by 7 bases, with 4 bases of the junction left unmatched. CDR3 in DNA: TGTGCCAGCAGCCAAGGCGGAGCGGGGGGGAATGAGCAGTTCTTC. Amino acid sequence: CASSQGGAGGNEQFF.

This rearrangement joins TRBV2 to TRBJ2-5; a weak D match, TRBD1 (5 bases). The CDR3 is 12 amino acids. Germline V CDR1 and CDR2: SNHLY, FYNNEI. V lost 6 bases, J lost 8 bases, and 13 bases lay in between. This chain's CDR3 is CASRTTQGTQYF. The CDR3 DNA is TGTGCCAGCAGGACAACTCAGGGAACCCAGTACTTC. Using reference TRBV2 and TRBJ2-5 for the parts outside the CDR3, the full variable domain is EPEVTQTPSHQVTQMGQEVILRCVPISNHLYFYWYRQILGQKVEFLVSFYNNEISEKSEIFDDQFSVERPDGSNFTLKIRSTKLEDSAMYFCASRTTQGTQYFGPGTRLLVL.

This clone was found once. The genes are TRBV2 and TRBJ2-5; TRBD2 agrees at 8 bases. In germline, CDR1 is SNHLY, CDR2 FYNNEI. V shed 1 base, J shed 4 bases, and the junction held 8 bases outside the gene matches. The CDR3 loop spans 16 amino acids. The CDR3 is CASSEGNGRGAETQYF. The CDR3 bases are TGTGCCAGCAGTGAAGGCAACGGGAGGGGGGCAGAGACCCAGTACTTC.

The rearrangement links TRBV2 to TRBJ2-1, with D tentatively TRBD1 (6 bases). The germline CDR1 and CDR2 sequences are SNHLY and FYNNEI. This CDR3 region has 12 residues. V gave up 4 bases and J gave up 9 bases, with 10 bases separating them. For the CDR3, the DNA is TGTGCCAGCAGTGTACAGGGCGGTGAGCAGTTCTTC. Translating gives CASSVQGGEQFF. Variable domain in full (rest from reference TRBV2 and TRBJ2-1): EPEVTQTPSHQVTQMGQEVILRCVPISNHLYFYWYRQILGQKVEFLVSFYNNEISEKSEIFDDQFSVERPDGSNFTLKIRSTKLEDSAMYFCASSVQGGEQFFGPGTRLTVL.

The V and J genes are TRBV27 and TRBJ1-5, with D perhaps TRBD1 (6 bases). Germline CDR1 MNHEY, CDR2 SMNVEV (reference sequence). The CDR3 covers 17 residues. The V end lost 8 bases, the J end lost 5 bases, and 25 bases lay between the germline ends. CDR3 protein: CASSPLSYRGHDQPQHF. In nucleotides, the CDR3 is TGTGCCAGCTCACCCCTTTCATATCGGGGGCATGATCAGCCCCAGCATTTT.

The chain couples TRBV7-3 to TRBJ2-5, with a weak D call TRBD2 (6 bases). V dropped 4 bases and J dropped 5 bases, with 20 bases sitting between them. This CDR3 contains 16 residues. CDR1 is SGHTA, CDR2 FQGTGA, per germline. The CDR3 DNA sequence: TGTGCCAGCAGCTCCAGAGGCGGAGGGTTTGGGGAGACCCAGTACTTC. It yields the protein CASSSRGGGFGETQYF.

The chain employs TRBV7-2 and TRBJ1-4, with TRBD1 matching over 7 bases. V lost 5 bases and J lost 5; bases outside the gene matches: 11. The length of the CDR3 is 16 residues. From germline, CDR1 is SGHTA and CDR2 FQGNSA. Written as DNA, the CDR3 is TGTGCCAGCAGCCGCGAGAGGACAGGCGGGAATGAAAAACTGTTTTTT. Translating gives CASSRERTGGNEKLFF. The full variable domain, its missing parts supplied by reference TRBV7-2 and TRBJ1-4, is GAGVSQSPSNKVTEKGKDVELRCDPISGHTALYWYRQSLGQGLEFLIYFQGNSAPDKSGLPSDRFSAERTGGSVSTLTIQRTQQEDSAVYLCASSRERTGGNEKLFFGSGTQLSVL.

V gene TRBV5-1 combines with J gene TRBJ2-5; D may match TRBD1 or TRBD2 (5 bases each). CDR1 and CDR2 from the germline V gene are SGHRS and YFSETQ. The CDR3 contains 13 residues. Trimming took off 1 base at V and 4 bases at J, with 8 bases between the two ends. CDR3 loop: CASSLWGSETQYF. DNA for the CDR3: TGCGCCAGCAGCTTGTGGGGGTCAGAGACCCAGTACTTC.

This clone was counted a single time. The chain links TRBV3-1 (or the pseudogene TRBV3-2) to TRBJ2-2; 14 positions agree with TRBD2. Germline loops: CDR1 LGHDT, CDR2 YNNKEL (reference sequence). The CDR3 sequence is 19 residues long. Trimming removed 7 bases from V and 4 bases from J; junction bases left unmatched: 14. The CDR3 sequence: CASTGGLAGAPRTTGELFF. CDR3 sequence (DNA): TGTGCCAGCACGGGGGGACTAGCGGGGGCCCCTCGAACCACCGGGGAGCTGTTTTTT.

The count of this clone is one. This chain uses TRBV24-1 with TRBJ1-2; TRBD1 matches 9 bases. The V gene's germline CDR1 is KGHDR and CDR2 SFDVKD. V shed 9 bases and J 7 bases; nucleotides not matched to a gene: 11. This CDR3 is built from 14 residues. CDR3 region: CATAPGQGVGGYTF. CDR3 nucleotides: TGTGCCACCGCGCCGGGACAGGGAGTAGGTGGCTACACCTTC.

The gene calls are TRBV24-1 and TRBJ2-6, with D perhaps matching TRBD1 or TRBD2 (5 bases each). The CDR3 is 16 residues long. Trimming left V 3 bases short and J 1 base short, with 9 bases between. Germline lookup yields CDR1 KGHDR and CDR2 SFDVKD. CDR3 in DNA: TGTGCCACCAGTGATCGGGACGGGTCTGGGGCCAACGTCCTGACTTTC. Protein: CATSDRDGSGANVLTF.

This clone was seen only a few times. This chain joins TRBV10-1 and TRBJ2-2, with D unclear. Germline CDR1 WNHNN, CDR2 SYGVQD (reference sequence). V was cut by 2 bases and J by 7 bases, with 14 bases left in between. The CDR3 runs to 15 residues. CDR3 DNA sequence: TGCGCCAGCAGTGAGGTACCGGGCTTTGGCGGGGAGCTGTTTTTT. Translating gives CASSEVPGFGGELFF.

The chain uses TRBV28 and TRBJ2-1; TRBD1 matches at 9 bases. The V and J ends lost 2 bases and 5 bases, in that order; junction bases with no gene match: 4. The germline V gene encodes CDR1 MDHEN and CDR2 SYDVKM. This CDR3 is built from 15 residues. Here the CDR3 DNA reads TGTGCCAGCAGTTTACTGGGACAGGGAGACAATGAGCAGTTCTTC. Protein sequence: CASSLLGQGDNEQFF.

This sequence joins TRBV6-2 or TRBV6-3 and TRBJ2-7, with unresolved D. Germline CDR1 is MNHEY and CDR2 is SVGEGT. V was shortened by 0 bases and J by 2 bases, with 14 bases between the two germline ends. The CDR3 is 16 amino acids. CDR3 DNA sequence: TGTGCCAGCAGTTACTCGCACCAAGTCGTAACCTACGAGCAGTACTTC. Its protein is CASSYSHQVVTYEQYF.

The chain combines TRBV10-1 with TRBJ2-1, with TRBD2 identical over 12 bases. Germline V gives CDR1 WNHNN, CDR2 SYGVQD (reference sequence). CDR3 length equals 15 residues. V shed 5 bases, J shed 2 bases, and the junction held 1 base outside the gene matches. The DNA of the CDR3 is TGCGCCAGCAGTCGACTAGCGGGGGCCTACAATGAGCAGTTCTTC. Translation: CASSRLAGAYNEQFF.

The chain links TRBV12-5 to TRBJ2-1; D is possibly TRBD1 (6 bases). Germline V CDR1 and CDR2: LGHNT, FRNRAP. The V end was cut by 1 base, the J end by 2 bases, with 12 bases between. The length of the CDR3 is 16 residues. CDR3 region: CASGLGGHTAYNEQFF. In nucleotides, the CDR3 is TGTGCTAGTGGTTTGGGGGGGCACACCGCCTACAATGAGCAGTTCTTC.

A few counts support this clone. CDR3 protein: CASSVDQNTEAFF. The CDR3 nucleotides are TGTGCCAGCAGCGTAGATCAGAACACTGAAGCTTTCTTT. The gene calls are TRBV9 and TRBJ1-1; D not resolved. V was shortened by 0 bases and J by 1 base, with 4 bases between the two germline ends. The CDR3 length is 13 residues. The germline CDR1 and CDR2 sequences are SGDLS and YYNGEE.

The chain links TRBV19 to TRBJ1-2; 7 bases align to TRBD1. The CDR3 is 15 residues long. CDR1 and CDR2 from the germline V gene are LNHDA and SQIVND (reference sequence). Trimming took 6 bases from V and 0 from J; bases not matched to a gene: 7. The CDR3 nucleotides read TGTGCCAGTAGAGAGACAGGGAGGCCTAACTATGGCTACACCTTC. This gives the protein CASRETGRPNYGYTF.

This chain joins TRBV19 and TRBJ2-1, with a tentative D call TRBD2 (5 bases). The CDR3 loop spans 13 amino acids. The V end was cut by 6 bases, the J end by 4 bases, with 10 bases between. Germline CDR1 and CDR2: LNHDA and SQIVND (reference sequence). The CDR3 region has the DNA TGTGCCAGTAGACCTACTAGTTACAATGAGCAGTTCTTC. Translating gives CASRPTSYNEQFF.

J is TRBJ2-2 and V is TRBV2; no clear D gene. Trimming took off 2 bases at V and 3 bases at J, with 16 bases between the two ends. Germline V CDR1 and CDR2: SNHLY, FYNNEI. This CDR3 region has 17 residues. The CDR3 loop reads CASSENRRVRYTGELFF. CDR3 nucleotide sequence: TGTGCCAGCAGTGAAAATCGAAGGGTCCGGTACACCGGGGAGCTGTTTTTT. The full variable domain, with the rest looked up from reference TRBV2 and TRBJ2-2, is EPEVTQTPSHQVTQMGQEVILRCVPISNHLYFYWYRQILGQKVEFLVSFYNNEISEKSEIFDDQFSVERPDGSNFTLKIRSTKLEDSAMYFCASSENRRVRYTGELFFGEGSRLTVL.